This T cell receptor (beta chain) came from a study of blood T cell repertoires in COVID-19. Study-wide background: Nucleic acid was either cDNA or gDNA, and it came from T cells, B-cell-depleted T cells, or PBMCs.

The germline CDR1 and CDR2 sequences are KGHSH and LQKENI. The CDR3 sequence is 17 residues long. V was clipped by 6 bases and J by 5 bases, with 25 bases between them. The data were produced by immunoSEQ multiplex PCR, yet TCRdb's version contains in-frame clones alone and is incomplete. In the table there are 150,000 or so clones, under 85% of which are singletons. Seattle's cohort entered during active infection and was followed longitudinally. The chain recombines TRBV18 with TRBJ2-5; weak D call: TRBD2 (7 bases). The clonotype was recovered from a man in his sixties with COVID-19, enrolled during active disease. Input material: peripheral blood. CDR3 nucleotide sequence: TGTGCCAGCTCGCGAGCTCCAGCGGGACAAATTAAGGAGACCCAGTACTTC. Amino acids: CASSRAPAGQIKETQYF. Complete variable domain (other parts from reference TRBV18 and TRBJ2-5): NAGVMQNPRHLVRRRGQEARLRCSPMKGHSHVYWYRQLPEEGLKFMVYLQKENIIDESGMPKERFSAEFPKEGPSILRIQQVVRGDSAAYFCASSRAPAGQIKETQYFGPGTRLLVL.